Listed here are 8 T cell receptor beta chains from one sample, sequenced in a study of T cell repertoires in cytomegalovirus infection. Antigen specificity for these receptors is unknown. TCRdb re-derived calls from the reads in MiXCR, one entry per CDR3 protein. The sample has 900,000 to 950,000 distinct CDR3 sequences, approximately 31% seen once. Here the sequenced sample was cultured CD8+ T cells from PBMCs, taken from culture after CMV antigen stimulation. These receptors all come from a human donor in good health (CMV status not recorded). Some clones in this sample may be carry-over from other donors' samples.

This chain joins TRBV5-4 and TRBJ2-1; D may be TRBD2 (6 bases). CDR1 and CDR2 (germline): SGHNT, YYREEE (reference sequence). The CDR3 contains 15 residues. Trimming left V 0 bases short and J 12 bases short, with 19 bases between. The CDR3 nucleotides read TGTGCCAGCAGCTTGGCGGAGGGAGGAGGGGCAACGCAGTTCTTC. Its protein is CASSLAEGGGATQFF.

This clonotype was observed a handful of times. The V call is TRBV9, the J call TRBJ2-3; TRBD1 or TRBD2 may be the D gene (5 bases each). V lost 0 bases and J 6 bases, leaving 14 bases between the germline ends. The germline CDR1 and CDR2 sequences are SGDLS and YYNGEE. This CDR3 has 15 amino acids. In nucleotides, the CDR3 is TGTGCCAGCAGCGTAGACGGGACCCCTCCGGATACGCAGTATTTT. This gives the protein CASSVDGTPPDTQYF.

J is TRBJ1-1 and V is TRBV15; the match to TRBD1 covers 7 bases. This CDR3 spans 15 amino acids. The germline CDR1 and CDR2 sequences are LNHNV and YYDKDF (reference sequence). J lost 0 bases, V lost 3 bases, and 4 bases had no gene match. As DNA, the CDR3 is TGTGCCACCAGCAGCTTACAGGGGATGAACACTGAAGCTTTCTTT. Translating gives CATSSLQGMNTEAFF.

The CDR3 reads CASSYRRGNSPLHF. The CDR3 region has the DNA TGTGCCAGCAGTTACCGCAGGGGTAATTCACCCCTCCACTTT. The genes are TRBV6-5 and TRBJ1-6; TRBD1 might be the D (6 bases). The germline V and J ends were trimmed by 2 bases and 6 bases, with 8 bases remaining between them. CDR1 is MNHEY, CDR2 SVGAGI, per germline. This CDR3 spans 14 amino acids.

This clonotype was observed at least ten times. This chain joins TRBV7-2 and TRBJ2-7; TRBD2 might be the D (5 bases). Trimming shortened V by 7 bases and J by 6 bases, and 16 bases separated the two germline ends. Germline CDR1 SGHTA, CDR2 FQGNSA. The CDR3 covers 13 residues. DNA of the CDR3: TGTGCCAGCATCCCTGGGGTCGGGGTCGAGCAGTACTTC. Its protein product is CASIPGVGVEQYF.

V usage is TRBV6-2 or TRBV6-3 and J usage is TRBJ2-5; 8 bases line up with TRBD1. CDR3 size: 14 residues. CDR1 is MNHEY and CDR2 is SVGEGT in the germline V gene. V lost 2 bases, J lost 7 bases, and 6 bases stayed unmatched. CDR3 nucleotides: TGTGCCAGCAGTTACAGCAGGGGGCCGGCGACCCAGTACTTC. This encodes CASSYSRGPATQYF.

This chain joins TRBV19 and TRBJ1-1; weak D call: TRBD1 (6 bases). There are 11 residues in the CDR3. In germline, CDR1 is LNHDA, CDR2 SQIVND (reference sequence). V was cut by 9 bases and J by 8 bases, with 13 bases left in between. CDR3 sequence: CASTQGSEAFF. The CDR3 DNA reads as TGTGCCAGCACCCAGGGGTCCGAAGCTTTCTTT.

This clonotype has just a few counts. The chain employs TRBV6-1 and TRBJ2-7, with D perhaps matching TRBD1 or TRBD2 (5 bases each). The V and J ends lost 6 bases and 2 bases respectively, with 14 bases between them. The CDR3 sequence is 14 residues long. From germline, CDR1 is MNHNS and CDR2 SASEGT. CDR3: CASSRLRDPYEQYV. The DNA for the CDR3 is TGTGCCAGCAGCCGCCTCAGGGACCCCTACGAGCAGTACGTC.